Listed below are T cell receptor beta chains from one sample, sequenced in a study of Graves' ophthalmopathy and Graves' hyperthyroidism. TCRdb processed the multiplex PCR reads anew with MiXCR; each CDR3 protein has one entry. The data show about 16,000 distinct CDR3 sequences, about 46% seen once. Source material: peripheral blood. The receptors originated from a woman in her thirties or forties with stable Graves' hyperthyroidism. Both conserved end residues are trimmed from each CDR3. D genes are given only for firm matches.

J gene: TRBJ2-1; V gene: TRBV10-3; D gene: .; CDR3 protein: AISARSGEYNEQF
J gene: TRBJ1-2; V gene: TRBV12-3/TRBV12-4; D gene: TRBD1; CDR3 protein: ASRPMDRVENGYT
J gene: TRBJ2-5; V gene: TRBV20-1; D gene: TRBD2; CDR3 protein: SASPGTSLEARY
J gene: TRBJ1-1; V gene: TRBV7-8; D gene: .; CDR3 protein: ASRSGGMNTEAF
J gene: TRBJ1-6; V gene: TRBV28; D gene: TRBD1; CDR3 protein: ASSSQDRGYNSPLH
J gene: TRBJ2-6; V gene: TRBV18; D gene: TRBD2; CDR3 protein: ASSPPFSGTSGANVLT
J gene: TRBJ2-7; V gene: TRBV7-7; D gene: TRBD1; CDR3 protein: ASSPRDRDEQY
J gene: TRBJ2-5; V gene: TRBV2; D gene: .; CDR3 protein: ASTARGQQETQY
J gene: TRBJ1-2; V gene: TRBV28; D gene: TRBD1; CDR3 protein: ASFEGASNYGYT
J gene: TRBJ2-5; V gene: TRBV2; D gene: TRBD1; CDR3 protein: ASRSRTGGGETQY
J gene: TRBJ2-1; V gene: TRBV13; D gene: .; CDR3 protein: ASSLDRYSYNEQF
J gene: TRBJ2-1; V gene: TRBV20-1; D gene: .; CDR3 protein: SARVGGASGYNEQF
J gene: TRBJ1-3; V gene: TRBV24-1; D gene: .; CDR3 protein: ATSDPTASGNTIY
J gene: TRBJ2-3; V gene: TRBV9; D gene: .; CDR3 protein: ASSVESVKDTQY
J gene: TRBJ1-2; V gene: TRBV10-3; D gene: .; CDR3 protein: AISESVGRTAYGST
J gene: TRBJ1-2; V gene: TRBV20-1; D gene: .; CDR3 protein: SANTGLPHARSYGYT
J gene: TRBJ2-1; V gene: TRBV7-3; D gene: .; CDR3 protein: ASSPREAGSYNEQF
J gene: TRBJ2-3; V gene: TRBV20-1; D gene: TRBD2; CDR3 protein: SARRPDRTSGGVRTDTQY
J gene: TRBJ1-1; V gene: TRBV15; D gene: .; CDR3 protein: ATSRPAQGMNTEAF
J gene: TRBJ2-3; V gene: TRBV7-2; D gene: TRBD2; CDR3 protein: ASSYGGAIWDTQY
J gene: TRBJ2-1; V gene: TRBV2; D gene: .; CDR3 protein: ASSGLDNEQF
J gene: TRBJ2-5; V gene: TRBV5-4; D gene: .; CDR3 protein: ASSLVVGGARETQY
J gene: TRBJ2-1; V gene: TRBV24-1; D gene: .; CDR3 protein: ATSAWRKRAGQL
J gene: TRBJ1-1; V gene: TRBV15; D gene: .; CDR3 protein: ATSRDSGGVTEAF
J gene: TRBJ2-1; V gene: TRBV25-1; D gene: .; CDR3 protein: ASSFGLRTYSSDNEQF
J gene: TRBJ1-2; V gene: TRBV7-2; D gene: TRBD1; CDR3 protein: ASSLGGTGNYGYT
J gene: TRBJ2-1; V gene: TRBV5-1; D gene: TRBD2; CDR3 protein: ASSPSGTSGVPYNEQF
J gene: TRBJ1-3; V gene: TRBV19; D gene: .; CDR3 protein: ASSYQDPSGNTIY
J gene: TRBJ2-3; V gene: TRBV4-2; D gene: .; CDR3 protein: ASSQARVGDTQY
J gene: TRBJ1-5; V gene: TRBV19; D gene: .; CDR3 protein: ASSLSGGPQH
J gene: TRBJ2-5; V gene: TRBV12-5; D gene: .; CDR3 protein: ASGGPTGATQY
J gene: TRBJ2-3; V gene: TRBV3-1; D gene: .; CDR3 protein: ASSQDWMGNTQY
J gene: TRBJ2-2; V gene: TRBV5-1; D gene: .; CDR3 protein: ASSLELGNTGELF
J gene: TRBJ2-1; V gene: TRBV7-8; D gene: .; CDR3 protein: ASSSYRFSSYNEQF
J gene: TRBJ2-7; V gene: TRBV27; D gene: TRBD2; CDR3 protein: ASSPQLAEASYEQY
J gene: TRBJ1-2; V gene: TRBV19; D gene: .; CDR3 protein: ASSSRLGGYT
J gene: TRBJ2-3; V gene: TRBV2; D gene: TRBD2; CDR3 protein: ASIGRELRNTQY
J gene: TRBJ1-4; V gene: TRBV11-2; D gene: .; CDR3 protein: ASSFGQGKEKLF
J gene: TRBJ1-4; V gene: TRBV10-1; D gene: .; CDR3 protein: ASSLETHREGNEKMF
J gene: TRBJ2-1; V gene: TRBV9; D gene: TRBD2; CDR3 protein: ASSVVGAGDEQF